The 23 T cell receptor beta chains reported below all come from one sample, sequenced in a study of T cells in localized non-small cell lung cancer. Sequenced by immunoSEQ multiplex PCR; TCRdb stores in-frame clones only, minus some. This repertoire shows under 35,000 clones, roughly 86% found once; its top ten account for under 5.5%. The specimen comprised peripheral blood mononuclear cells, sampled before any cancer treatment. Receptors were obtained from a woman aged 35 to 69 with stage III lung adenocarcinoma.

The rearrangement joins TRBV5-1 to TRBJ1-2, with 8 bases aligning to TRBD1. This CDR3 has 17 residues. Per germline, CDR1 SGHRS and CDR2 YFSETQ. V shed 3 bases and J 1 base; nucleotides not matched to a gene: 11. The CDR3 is CASSWNPGQVDNYGYTF. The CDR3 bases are TGCGCCAGCAGCTGGAATCCGGGACAGGTCGATAACTATGGCTACACCTTC.

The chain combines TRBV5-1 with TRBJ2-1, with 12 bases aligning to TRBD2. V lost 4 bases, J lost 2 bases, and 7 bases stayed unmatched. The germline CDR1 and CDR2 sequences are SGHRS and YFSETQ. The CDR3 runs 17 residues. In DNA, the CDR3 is TGCGCCAGCAGCATACTAGGACTAGCGGGAACCTACAATGAGCAGTTCTTC. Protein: CASSILGLAGTYNEQFF.

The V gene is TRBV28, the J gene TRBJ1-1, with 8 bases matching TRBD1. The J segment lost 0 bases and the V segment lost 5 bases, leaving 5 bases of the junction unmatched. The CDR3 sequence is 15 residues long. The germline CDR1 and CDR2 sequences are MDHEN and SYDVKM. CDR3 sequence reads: CASSRTGPMNTEAFF. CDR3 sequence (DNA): TGTGCCAGCAGTAGGACAGGGCCCATGAACACTGAAGCTTTCTTT.

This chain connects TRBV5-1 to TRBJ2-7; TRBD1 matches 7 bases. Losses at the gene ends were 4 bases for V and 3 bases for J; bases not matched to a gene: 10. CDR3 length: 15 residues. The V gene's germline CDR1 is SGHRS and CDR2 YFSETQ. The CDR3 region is CASSPSSGGSYEQYF. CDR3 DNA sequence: TGCGCCAGCAGCCCTTCGTCAGGGGGAAGCTACGAGCAGTACTTC.

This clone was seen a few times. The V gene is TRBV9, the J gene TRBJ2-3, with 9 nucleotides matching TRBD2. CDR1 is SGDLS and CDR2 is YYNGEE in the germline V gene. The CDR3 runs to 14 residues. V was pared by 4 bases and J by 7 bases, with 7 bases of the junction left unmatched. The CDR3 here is CASSPGTSQNTQYF. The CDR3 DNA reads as TGTGCCAGCAGCCCAGGGACTAGCCAGAATACGCAGTATTTT.

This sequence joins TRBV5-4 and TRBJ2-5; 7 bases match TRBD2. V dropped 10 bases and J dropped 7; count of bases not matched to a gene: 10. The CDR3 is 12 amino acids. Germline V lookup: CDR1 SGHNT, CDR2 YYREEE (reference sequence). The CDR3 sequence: CAPWREWRTQYF. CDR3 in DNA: TGTGCCCCCTGGCGGGAGTGGAGGACCCAGTACTTC.

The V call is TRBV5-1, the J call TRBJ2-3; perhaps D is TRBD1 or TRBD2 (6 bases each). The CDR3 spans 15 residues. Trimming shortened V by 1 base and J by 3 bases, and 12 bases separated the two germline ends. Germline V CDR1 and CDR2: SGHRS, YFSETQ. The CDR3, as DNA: TGCGCCAGCAGCTTGAACGGGGGCGGGACAGATACGCAGTATTTT. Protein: CASSLNGGGTDTQYF.

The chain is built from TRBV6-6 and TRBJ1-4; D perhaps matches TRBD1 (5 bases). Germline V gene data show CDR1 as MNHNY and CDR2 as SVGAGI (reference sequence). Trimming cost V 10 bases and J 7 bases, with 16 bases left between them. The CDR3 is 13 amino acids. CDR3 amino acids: CAIARGSSEKLFF. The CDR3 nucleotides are TGTGCCATTGCGAGGGGCTCTAGTGAAAAACTGTTTTTT.

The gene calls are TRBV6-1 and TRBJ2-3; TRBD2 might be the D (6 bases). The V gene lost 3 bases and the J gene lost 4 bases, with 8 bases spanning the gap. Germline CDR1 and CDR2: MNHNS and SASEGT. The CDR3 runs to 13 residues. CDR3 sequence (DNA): TGTGCCAGCAGTGAGGCGGGGCCAGATACGCAGTATTTT. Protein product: CASSEAGPDTQYF.

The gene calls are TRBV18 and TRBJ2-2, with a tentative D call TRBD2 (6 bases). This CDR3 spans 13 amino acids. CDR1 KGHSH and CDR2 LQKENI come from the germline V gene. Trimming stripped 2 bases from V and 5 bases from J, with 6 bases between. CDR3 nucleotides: TGTGCCAGCTCACCAGGGGGGACCGGGGAGCTGTTTTTT. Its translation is CASSPGGTGELFF.

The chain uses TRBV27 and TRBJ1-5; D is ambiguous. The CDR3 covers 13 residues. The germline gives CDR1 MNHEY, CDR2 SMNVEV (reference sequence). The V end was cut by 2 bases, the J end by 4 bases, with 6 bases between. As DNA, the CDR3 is TGTGCCAGCAGTTTAACAGCTAATCAGCCCCAGCATTTT. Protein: CASSLTANQPQHF.

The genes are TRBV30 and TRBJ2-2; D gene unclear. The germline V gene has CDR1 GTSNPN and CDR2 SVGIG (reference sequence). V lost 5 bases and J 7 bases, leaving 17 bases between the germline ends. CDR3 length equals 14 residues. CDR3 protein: CAWGVVPLGGELFF. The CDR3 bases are TGTGCCTGGGGAGTGGTTCCTTTAGGCGGGGAGCTGTTTTTT.

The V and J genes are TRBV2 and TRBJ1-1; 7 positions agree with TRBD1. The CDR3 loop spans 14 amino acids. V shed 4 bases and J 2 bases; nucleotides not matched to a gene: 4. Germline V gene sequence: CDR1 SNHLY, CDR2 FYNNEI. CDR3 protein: CASSVQGINTEAFF. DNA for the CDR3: TGTGCCAGCAGTGTACAGGGGATCAACACTGAAGCTTTCTTT.

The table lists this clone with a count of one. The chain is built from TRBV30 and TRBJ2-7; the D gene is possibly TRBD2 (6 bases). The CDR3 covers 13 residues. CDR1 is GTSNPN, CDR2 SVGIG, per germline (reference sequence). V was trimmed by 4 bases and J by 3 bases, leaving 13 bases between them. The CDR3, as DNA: TGTGCCTGGAACTCCGGGAGCCACTACGAGCAGTACTTC. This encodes CAWNSGSHYEQYF.

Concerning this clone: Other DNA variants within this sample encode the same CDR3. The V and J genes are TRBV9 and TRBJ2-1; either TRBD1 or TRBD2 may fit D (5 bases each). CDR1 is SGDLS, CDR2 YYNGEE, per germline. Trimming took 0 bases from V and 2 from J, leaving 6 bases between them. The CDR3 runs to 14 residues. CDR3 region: CASSVGGPYNEQFF. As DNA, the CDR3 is TGTGCCAGCAGCGTAGGGGGACCCTACAATGAGCAGTTCTTC.

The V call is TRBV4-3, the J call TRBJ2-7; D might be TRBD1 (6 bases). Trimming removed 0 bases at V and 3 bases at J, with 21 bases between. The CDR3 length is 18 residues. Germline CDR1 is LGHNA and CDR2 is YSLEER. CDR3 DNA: TGCGCCAGCAGCCAAGATTTGCCCGTACAGGGTGCCTTCTACGAGCAGTACTTC. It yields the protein CASSQDLPVQGAFYEQYF.

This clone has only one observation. For the CDR3, the DNA is TGTGCCAGCAGCGTAGCCGACAGGGTGAACACTGAAGCTTTCTTT. Its translation: CASSVADRVNTEAFF. V and J are TRBV9 and TRBJ1-1; 7 bases fit TRBD1. CDR1 and CDR2 (germline): SGDLS, YYNGEE. V was pared by 0 bases and J by 0 bases, with 2 bases of the junction left unmatched. The CDR3 runs 15 residues. The complete variable domain, with remaining parts taken from reference TRBV9 and TRBJ1-1, reads DSGVTQTPKHLITATGQRVTLRCSPRSGDLSVYWYQQSLDQGLQFLIQYYNGEERAKGNILERFSAQQFPDLHSELNLSSLELGDSALYFCASSVADRVNTEAFFGQGTRLTVV.

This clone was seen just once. The CDR3 protein is CASSLVGTDTQYF. CDR3 nucleotide sequence: TGTGCCAGCAGCTTGGTTGGCACAGATACGCAGTATTTT. The genes are TRBV5-6 and TRBJ2-3; D ambiguous. The CDR3 runs 13 residues. V was shortened by 0 bases and J by 1 base, with 3 bases between the two germline ends. The V gene's germline CDR1 is SGHDT and CDR2 YYEEEE.

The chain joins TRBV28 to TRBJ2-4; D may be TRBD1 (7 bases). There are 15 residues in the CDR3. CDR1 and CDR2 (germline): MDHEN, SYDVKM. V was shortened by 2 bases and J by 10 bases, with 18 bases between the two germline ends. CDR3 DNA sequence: TGTGCCAGCAGTTTAACAGGGGCGCTCGCGGGGATTCAGTACTTC. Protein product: CASSLTGALAGIQYF.

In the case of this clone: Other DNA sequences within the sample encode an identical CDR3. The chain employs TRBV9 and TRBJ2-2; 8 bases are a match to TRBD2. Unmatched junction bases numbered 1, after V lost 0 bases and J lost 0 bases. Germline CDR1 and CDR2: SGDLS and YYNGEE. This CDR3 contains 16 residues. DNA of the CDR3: TGTGCCAGCAGCGTAGAACTAGCGGCGAACACCGGGGAGCTGTTTTTT. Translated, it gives CASSVELAANTGELFF.

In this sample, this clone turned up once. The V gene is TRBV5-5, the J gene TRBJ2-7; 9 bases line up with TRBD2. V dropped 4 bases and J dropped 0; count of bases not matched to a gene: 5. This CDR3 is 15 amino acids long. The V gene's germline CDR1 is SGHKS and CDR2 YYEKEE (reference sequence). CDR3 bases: TGTGCCAGCAGCAATGGACTAGCGACCTCCTACGAGCAGTACTTC. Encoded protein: CASSNGLATSYEQYF. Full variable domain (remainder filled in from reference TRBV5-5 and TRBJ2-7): DAGVTQSPTHLIKTRGQQVTLRCSPISGHKSVSWYQQVLGQGPQFIFQYYEKEERGRGNFPDRFSARQFPNYSSELNVNALLLGDSALYLCASSNGLATSYEQYFGPGTRLTVT.

The DNA for the CDR3 is TGTGCCAGCAGCAAAGGAGAGGGGACAGGCGCCTATAGCAATCAGCCCCAGCATTTT. Amino acids: CASSKGEGTGAYSNQPQHF. The rearrangement links TRBV21-1 to TRBJ1-5; the D segment call TRBD1 is taken from the table without a DNA check. TRBV21-1 is reported as a pseudogene. CDR3 size: 19 residues.

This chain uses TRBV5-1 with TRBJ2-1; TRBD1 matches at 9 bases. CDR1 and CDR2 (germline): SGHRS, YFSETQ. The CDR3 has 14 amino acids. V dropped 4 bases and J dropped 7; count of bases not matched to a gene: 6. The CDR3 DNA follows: TGCGCCAGCAGCGGGACAGGGAGGGAAAATGAGCAGTTCTTC. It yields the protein CASSGTGRENEQFF.